This TCR beta chain was identified during a study of blood T cell repertoires in COVID-19. Study at large: COVID-19 samples collected from the United States, Italy and Spain covered acute and convalescent phases. PBMCs, B-cell-depleted T cells, or T cells were the source of the cDNA or gDNA that made up the material.

V dropped 5 bases and J dropped 1; count of bases not matched to a gene: 9. Germline V CDR1 and CDR2: PRHDT, FYEKMQ (reference sequence). CDR3 size: 18 residues. In the authors' methods: Amplified reference gene primers provided the basis for estimating nucleated cell counts. Produced via immunoSEQ multiplex PCR; TCRdb's table is partial and in-frame only. Clone size and V and J calls were adopted from that table, with D and trimming inferred from the DNA. The sample contains 250,000 to 300,000 clones, 75% to 90% of which appear only once. This rearrangement joins TRBV13 to TRBJ1-3; 12 bases are shared with TRBD1. The receptor's source is a woman in her sixties with acute or convalescent COVID-19. Source material: peripheral blood. CDR3 amino acids: CASSQNRDRGPSGNTIYF. The DNA of the CDR3 is TGTGCCAGCAGCCAAAACCGGGACAGGGGGCCTTCTGGAAACACCATATATTTT.